One and the same sample provided the 20 T cell receptor beta chains below, sequenced in a study of CD8+CD57+ T cells in acquired aplastic anemia. Researchers used genomic DNA as the template to profile TCR beta VDJ and CDR3. TCRdb independently ran MiXCR on the reads; one entry per CDR3 protein. The repertoire has 350,000 to 450,000 distinct CDR3 sequences, under 80% of them found once; the top ten carry 4%. Sample: sorted CD4+, CD8+, or CD8+CD57+ T cells (not recorded which) from PBMCs. The origin of the receptors is a human donor in good health, serving as a control.

In its sample, this clonotype was seen many times. V and J are TRBV7-6 and TRBJ2-7; D might be TRBD1 (5 bases). Deletions cut 1 base from V and 0 bases from J, with 10 bases between. The CDR3 has 15 residues. The germline gives CDR1 SGHVS, CDR2 FNYEAQ. CDR3 amino acids: CASSLGRQSSYEQYF. The CDR3 nucleotides are TGTGCCAGCAGCTTAGGGAGACAGAGCTCCTACGAGCAGTACTTC.

The rearrangement joins TRBV6-2 or TRBV6-3 to TRBJ2-7, with 7 bases that match TRBD1. The CDR3 contains 16 residues. The germline CDR1 and CDR2 sequences are MNHEY and SVGEGT. Losses at the gene ends were 7 bases for V and 6 bases for J; bases not matched to a gene: 18. The CDR3: CASTLFPGTASGEQYF. The CDR3 DNA reads as TGTGCCAGCACACTATTCCCCGGGACAGCCTCTGGCGAGCAGTACTTC.

The rearrangement links TRBV24-1 to TRBJ2-5, with D possibly matching TRBD1 (5 bases). V lost 3 bases to trimming and J lost 5 bases, with 21 bases between them. There are 17 residues in the CDR3. Germline CDR1 and CDR2: KGHDR and SFDVKD. CDR3 protein: CATSDNPRVGVGETQYF. In nucleotides, the CDR3 is TGTGCCACCAGTGATAACCCCAGGGTAGGGGTAGGGGAGACCCAGTACTTC.

V and J are TRBV20-1 and TRBJ2-7; tentatively, D is TRBD2 (7 bases). V dropped 2 bases and J dropped 2 bases, with 16 bases sitting between them. This CDR3 comprises 15 residues. The germline gives CDR1 DFQATT, CDR2 SNEGSKA (reference sequence). This CDR3 reads CSARPAGGRAYEQYF. CDR3 coding DNA: TGCAGTGCTAGACCCGCCGGGGGGCGTGCCTACGAGCAGTACTTC.

This chain links TRBV9 with TRBJ2-7; D perhaps matches TRBD1 (5 bases). Germline-derived CDR1 and CDR2 are SGDLS and YYNGEE. The CDR3 contains 15 residues. Trimming took 4 bases from V and 3 from J, leaving 17 bases between them. The CDR3 DNA reads TGTGCCAGCAGCCTAACGGGCAGGGCTGACTACGAGCAGTACTTC. The encoded protein is CASSLTGRADYEQYF.

This clonotype occurred many times. This chain joins TRBV6-1 and TRBJ1-3; 7 bases align to TRBD1. The CDR3 sequence is 16 residues long. Trimming took 2 bases from V and 4 from J; bases not matched to a gene: 8. The germline gives CDR1 MNHNS, CDR2 SASEGT. The CDR3 coding sequence is TGTGCCAGCAGTGAACCGGCCACAGGGGCGGGAAACACCATATATTTT. Translation: CASSEPATGAGNTIYF.

There are a few counts of this clonotype. This rearrangement joins TRBV9 to TRBJ1-2; 8 bases map to TRBD1. V lost 4 bases to trimming and J lost 8 bases; unmatched junction nucleotides: 7. Per germline, CDR1 SGDLS and CDR2 YYNGEE. CDR3 length equals 13 residues. The CDR3 region is CASSPGTGWGYTF. Written as DNA, the CDR3 is TGTGCCAGCAGCCCGGGGACAGGATGGGGCTACACCTTC.

In this sample, this clonotype turned up a few times. The genes are TRBV2 and TRBJ2-1; 7 bases are shared with TRBD1. The CDR3 loop spans 14 amino acids. The V and J ends lost 3 bases and 5 bases, in that order; junction bases with no gene match: 4. The germline V gene has CDR1 SNHLY and CDR2 FYNNEI. As DNA, the CDR3 is TGTGCCAGCAGTGAGACAGGGACGAACAATGAGCAGTTCTTC. As protein: CASSETGTNNEQFF. Combining the CDR3 with reference TRBV2 and TRBJ2-1 gives the whole variable domain EPEVTQTPSHQVTQMGQEVILRCVPISNHLYFYWYRQILGQKVEFLVSFYNNEISEKSEIFDDQFSVERPDGSNFTLKIRSTKLEDSAMYFCASSETGTNNEQFFGPGTRLTVL.

This clonotype was seen at least ten times. V is TRBV4-2 and J is TRBJ2-5; either TRBD1 or TRBD2 may supply D (5 bases each). The CDR3 is made up of 16 amino acids. V was pared by 1 base and J by 1 base, with 13 bases between. From germline, CDR1 is LGHNA and CDR2 YNFKEQ. The CDR3 region is CASSQVAGDLQETQYF. CDR3 DNA sequence: TGTGCCAGCAGCCAAGTAGCCGGGGACCTCCAAGAGACCCAGTACTTC.

The chain joins TRBV20-1 to TRBJ1-2; unclear D gene. The CDR3 length is 15 residues. CDR1 and CDR2 from the germline V gene are DFQATT and SNEGSKA (reference sequence). V lost 0 bases, J lost 2 bases, and 13 bases lay in between. This CDR3 reads CSARDRTTINYGYTF. The CDR3 DNA reads TGCAGTGCTAGAGACAGGACCACGATAAACTATGGCTACACCTTC.

Turning to this clonotype: One end of the junction does not line up with germline, which may come from a read error. This sequence joins TRBV5-1 and TRBJ1-5; the D gene is possibly TRBD1 (5 bases). This CDR3 has 15 residues. CDR1 SGHRS and CDR2 YFSETQ come from the germline V gene. The DNA for the CDR3 is TGTGCCACCAGCGGAGACAGAAAGGATAATCAGCCCCAGCATTTT. Protein product: CATSGDRKDNQPQHF. Filled out from reference TRBV5-1 and TRBJ1-5, the complete variable domain reads KAGVTQTPRYLIKTRGQQVTLSCSPISGHRSVSWYQQTPGQGLQFLFEYFSETQRNKGNFPGRFSGRQFSNSRSEMNVSTLELGDSALYLCATSGDRKDNQPQHFGDGTRLSIL.

At least ten counts were recorded for this clonotype. The chain recombines TRBV15 with TRBJ2-3; 10 bases align to TRBD2. The CDR3 sequence is 16 residues long. V was clipped by 0 bases and J by 5 bases; unmatched bases: 5. Germline V gene sequence: CDR1 LNHNV, CDR2 YYDKDF (reference sequence). The CDR3 DNA is TGTGCCACCAGCAGAGAGAGCGGGGGGGGTAAAGATACGCAGTATTTT. The encoded protein is CATSRESGGGKDTQYF. Full variable domain (rest looked up from reference TRBV15 and TRBJ2-3): DAMVIQNPRYQVTQFGKPVTLSCSQTLNHNVMYWYQQKSSQAPKLLFHYYDKDFNNEADTPDNFQSRRPNTSFCFLDIRSPGLGDTAMYLCATSRESGGGKDTQYFGPGTRLTVL.

For this clonotype: One end of the junction does not line up with germline, which may come from a read error. The chain is built from TRBV20-1 and TRBJ1-5; D is undetermined. CDR1 and CDR2 from the germline V gene are DFQATT and SNEGSKA (reference sequence). There are 14 residues in the CDR3. The CDR3: CSARTSAGKQPQHF. CDR3 nucleotides: TGCAGTGCTAGGACTAGCGCGGGCAAGCAGCCCCAGCATTTT.

This clonotype came up a few times. One junction end does not reproduce the germline sequence, and a read error may be involved. This sequence joins TRBV10-3 and TRBJ2-7, with D possibly being TRBD1 (5 bases). Looked up from germline, CDR1 is ENHRY and CDR2 is SYGVKD. The CDR3 covers 14 residues. CDR3 loop: CSAREDTSSYEQYF. The CDR3 region has the DNA TGCAGTGCTAGAGAGGACACCAGCTCCTACGAGCAGTACTTC.

The rearrangement joins TRBV19 to TRBJ1-2; 7 positions match TRBD1. CDR3 length: 15 residues. Germline CDR1 LNHDA, CDR2 SQIVND (reference sequence). V trimming: 3 bases; J trimming: 0 bases; junction bases outside the gene matches: 4. The CDR3 DNA reads TGTGCCAGTAGTATCGGACAGGCCGCTAACTATGGCTACACCTTC. It yields the protein CASSIGQAANYGYTF. Full variable domain (missing parts from reference TRBV19 and TRBJ1-2): DGGITQSPKYLFRKEGQNVTLSCEQNLNHDAMYWYRQDPGQGLRLIYYSQIVNDFQKGDIAEGYSVSREKKESFPLTVTSAQKNPTAFYLCASSIGQAANYGYTFGSGTRLTVV.

As concerns this clonotype: Its ends do not fully match the called genes, so a read error is possible. The chain couples TRBV7-2 to TRBJ1-5, with D possibly matching TRBD1 (6 bases). Germline V gives CDR1 SGHTA, CDR2 FQGNSA. The CDR3 totals 14 residues. The CDR3 DNA is TGTGCCAGCAGCTTACGAGGGGGTGGTGGCTACACCCTCTTT. This gives the protein CASSLRGGGGYTLF.

The chain is built from TRBV20-1 and TRBJ2-7, with TRBD2 identical over 9 bases. V gave up 3 bases and J gave up 10 bases; unmatched junction bases: 10. CDR3 length: 13 amino acids. Per the germline V gene, CDR1 is DFQATT and CDR2 is SNEGSKA (reference sequence). This CDR3 reads CSARNQASGAQYF. The CDR3 nucleotides read TGCAGTGCTAGGAATCAGGCTAGCGGGGCCCAGTACTTC.

This sequence joins TRBV7-2 and TRBJ2-1; D perhaps matches TRBD2 (6 bases). CDR1 and CDR2 (germline): SGHTA, FQGNSA. This CDR3 spans 16 amino acids. The V and J ends lost 4 bases and 12 bases respectively, with 25 bases between them. CDR3 sequence: CASSSAGLETEDLQFF. CDR3 sequence (DNA): TGTGCCAGCAGCTCGGCGGGACTGGAGACCGAGGACTTGCAGTTCTTC.

At least ten counts were recorded for this clonotype. The rearrangement joins TRBV27 to TRBJ1-3; a possible D gene is TRBD1 (5 bases). Between the trimmed V and J ends, which lost 6 bases and 2 bases, there was a span of 11 bases. This CDR3 spans 14 amino acids. The V gene's germline CDR1 is MNHEY and CDR2 SMNVEV (reference sequence). CDR3 in DNA: TGTGCCAGCAGCCTATCAGGGCCTGGAAACACCATATATTTT. Its protein product is CASSLSGPGNTIYF.

This clonotype was observed once. DNA of the CDR3: TGTGCCAGCAGCCCCCTGGGGTACACTAATGAAAAACTGTTTTTT. Protein: CASSPLGYTNEKLFF. The chain joins TRBV9 to TRBJ1-4; D gene ambiguous. The CDR3 is made up of 15 amino acids. Trimming shortened V by 4 bases and J by 2 bases, and 12 bases separated the two germline ends. Germline CDR1 is SGDLS and CDR2 is YYNGEE.